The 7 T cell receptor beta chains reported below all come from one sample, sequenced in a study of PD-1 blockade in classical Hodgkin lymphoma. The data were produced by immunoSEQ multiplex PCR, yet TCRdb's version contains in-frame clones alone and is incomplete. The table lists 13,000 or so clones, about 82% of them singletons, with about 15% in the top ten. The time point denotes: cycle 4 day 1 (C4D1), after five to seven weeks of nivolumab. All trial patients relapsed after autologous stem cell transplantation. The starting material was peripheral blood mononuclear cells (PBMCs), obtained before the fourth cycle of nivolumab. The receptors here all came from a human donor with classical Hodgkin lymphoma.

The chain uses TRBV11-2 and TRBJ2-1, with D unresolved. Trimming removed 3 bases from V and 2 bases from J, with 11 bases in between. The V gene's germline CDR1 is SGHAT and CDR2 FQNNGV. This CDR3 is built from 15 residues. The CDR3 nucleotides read TGTGCCAGCAGCTTTAGCACAGTTGCCTACAATGAGCAGTTCTTC. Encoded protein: CASSFSTVAYNEQFF.

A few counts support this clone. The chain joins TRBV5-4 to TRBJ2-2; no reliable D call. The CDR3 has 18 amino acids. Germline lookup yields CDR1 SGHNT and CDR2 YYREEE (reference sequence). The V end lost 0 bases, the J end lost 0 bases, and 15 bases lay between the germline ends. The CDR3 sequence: CASSLGARHSTNTGELFF. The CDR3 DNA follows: TGTGCCAGCAGCTTGGGGGCTAGGCATAGCACGAACACCGGGGAGCTGTTTTTT. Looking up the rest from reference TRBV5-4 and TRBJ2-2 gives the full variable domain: ETGVTQSPTHLIKTRGQQVTLRCSSQSGHNTVSWYQQALGQGPQFIFQYYREEENGRGNFPPRFSGLQFPNYSSELNVNALELDDSALYLCASSLGARHSTNTGELFFGEGSRLTVL.

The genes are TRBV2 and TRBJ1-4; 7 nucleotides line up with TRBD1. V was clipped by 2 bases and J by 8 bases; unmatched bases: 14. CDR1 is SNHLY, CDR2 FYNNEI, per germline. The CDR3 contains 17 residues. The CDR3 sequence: CASSERPTRGLREKLFF. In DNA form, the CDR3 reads TGTGCCAGCAGTGAACGGCCTACGAGGGGGCTCAGGGAAAAACTGTTTTTT.

The CDR3 coding sequence is TGTGCCAGCAGCCTCACAGGGACTGGAAACACCATATATTTT. Amino acids: CASSLTGTGNTIYF. The rearrangement links TRBV11-3 to TRBJ1-3, with TRBD1 as a possible D gene (6 bases). The V end was cut by 5 bases, the J end by 2 bases, with 10 bases between. Germline CDR1 is SGHNT and CDR2 is YENEEA. The CDR3 contains 14 residues.

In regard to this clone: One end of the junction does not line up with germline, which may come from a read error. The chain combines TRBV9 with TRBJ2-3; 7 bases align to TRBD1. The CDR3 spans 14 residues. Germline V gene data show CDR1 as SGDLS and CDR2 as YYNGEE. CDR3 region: CASNPWTGTGTQYF. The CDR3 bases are TGTGCCAGCAACCCATGGACAGGCACAGGTACGCAGTATTTT. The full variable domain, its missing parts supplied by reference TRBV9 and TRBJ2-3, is DSGVTQTPKHLITATGQRVTLRCSPRSGDLSVYWYQQSLDQGLQFLIQYYNGEERAKGNILERFSAQQFPDLHSELNLSSLELGDSALYFCASNPWTGTGTQYFGPGTRLTVL.

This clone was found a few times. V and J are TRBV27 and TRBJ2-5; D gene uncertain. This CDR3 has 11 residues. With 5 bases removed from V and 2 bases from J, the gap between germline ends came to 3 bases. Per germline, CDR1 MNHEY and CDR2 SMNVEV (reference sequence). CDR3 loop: CASSHQETQYF. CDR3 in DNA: TGTGCCAGCAGTCATCAAGAGACCCAGTACTTC.

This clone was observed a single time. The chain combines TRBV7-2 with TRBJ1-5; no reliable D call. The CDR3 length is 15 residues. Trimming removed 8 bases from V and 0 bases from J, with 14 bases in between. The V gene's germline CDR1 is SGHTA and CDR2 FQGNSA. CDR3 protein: CASGVGIYSNQPQHF. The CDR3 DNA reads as TGTGCCAGCGGGGTCGGAATCTATAGCAATCAGCCCCAGCATTTT.